This entry concerns a single T cell receptor beta chain. Antigen specificity is unknown. Constant-region reverse primers amplified full-length variable regions, followed by semi-nested Nested Universal Primer A PCR. TCRdb reprocessed the 5' RACE reads via MiXCR and lists one record per CDR3 protein. The table has some 32,000 distinct CDR3 sequences, over 25% seen once. General study results and limits: In terms of TCR gene usage, tumor memory CD4+ T cells clustered together with blood and lymph node memory CD4+ cells, as well as with lymph node naive CD4+ cells.

J was trimmed by 1 base and V by 2 bases; bases with no gene match: 2. Germline V gene data show CDR1 as SGHNT and CDR2 as YYREEE (reference sequence). CDR3 size: 14 residues. Treg sorting used a CD4+CD25+CD127-/low gate. This clonotype was obtained from a female donor with breast cancer. The gene calls are TRBV5-4 and TRBJ2-5; 7 bases line up with TRBD1. Sequencing input: tumor-infiltrating Tregs sorted from the breast tumor. The CDR3 region is CASSLQGPQETQYF. In DNA, the CDR3 is TGTGCCAGCAGCTTACAGGGGCCCCAAGAGACCCAGTACTTC.